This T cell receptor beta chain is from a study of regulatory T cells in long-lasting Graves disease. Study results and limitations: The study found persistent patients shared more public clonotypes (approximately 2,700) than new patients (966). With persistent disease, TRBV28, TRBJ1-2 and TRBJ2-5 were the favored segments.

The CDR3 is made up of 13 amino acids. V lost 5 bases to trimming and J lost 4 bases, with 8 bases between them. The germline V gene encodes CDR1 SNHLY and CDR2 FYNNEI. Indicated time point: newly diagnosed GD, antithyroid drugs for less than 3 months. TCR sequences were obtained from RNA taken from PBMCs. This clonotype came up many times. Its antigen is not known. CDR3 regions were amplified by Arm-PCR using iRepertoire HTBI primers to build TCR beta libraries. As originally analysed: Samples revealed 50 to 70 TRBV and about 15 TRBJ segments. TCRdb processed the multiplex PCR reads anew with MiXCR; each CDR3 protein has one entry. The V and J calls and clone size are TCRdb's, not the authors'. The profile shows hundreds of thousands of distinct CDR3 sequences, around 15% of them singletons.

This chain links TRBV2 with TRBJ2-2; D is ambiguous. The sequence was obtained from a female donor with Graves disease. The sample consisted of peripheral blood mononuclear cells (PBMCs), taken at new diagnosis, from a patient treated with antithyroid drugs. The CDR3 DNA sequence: TGTGCCAGCAGTCAGGATAGCACCGGGGAGCTGTTTTTT. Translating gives CASSQDSTGELFF. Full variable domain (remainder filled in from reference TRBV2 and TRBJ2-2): EPEVTQTPSHQVTQMGQEVILRCVPISNHLYFYWYRQILGQKVEFLVSFYNNEISEKSEIFDDQFSVERPDGSNFTLKIRSTKLEDSAMYFCASSQDSTGELFFGEGSRLTVL.